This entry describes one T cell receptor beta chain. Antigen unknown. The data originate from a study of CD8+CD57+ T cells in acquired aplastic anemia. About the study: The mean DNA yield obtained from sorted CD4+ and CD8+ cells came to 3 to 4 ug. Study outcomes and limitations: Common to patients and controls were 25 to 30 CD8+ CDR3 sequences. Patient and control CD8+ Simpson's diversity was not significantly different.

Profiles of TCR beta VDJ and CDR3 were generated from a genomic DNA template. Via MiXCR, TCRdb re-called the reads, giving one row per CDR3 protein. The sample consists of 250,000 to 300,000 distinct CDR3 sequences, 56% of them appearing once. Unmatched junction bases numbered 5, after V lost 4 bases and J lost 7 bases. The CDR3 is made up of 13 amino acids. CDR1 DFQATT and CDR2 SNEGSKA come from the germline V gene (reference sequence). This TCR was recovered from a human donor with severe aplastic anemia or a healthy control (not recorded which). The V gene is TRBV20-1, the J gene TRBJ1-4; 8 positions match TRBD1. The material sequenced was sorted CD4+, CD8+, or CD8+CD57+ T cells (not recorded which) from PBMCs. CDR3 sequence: CSAITGGGEKLFF. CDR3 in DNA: TGCAGTGCTATAACAGGGGGAGGTGAAAAACTGTTTTTT.